This TCR beta chain was found in a study of a mutant IDH1 vaccine in newly diagnosed glioma. Study details: The study started vaccination 4-6 weeks after radiotherapy alone, or with temozolomide cycles. Visit timing is recorded as week 35 for V12 and week 47 for V13. Study results and limitations: The occurrence of vaccine-induced immune responses was seen in approximately 92% of patients.

In the case of this clone: No antigen is known for it.

Time point noted: week 35, safety follow-up. In the vaccine, a single dose held 300 ug of the mutant IDH1 20-mer peptide, along with topical imiquimod. Clones were sequenced by immunoSEQ multiplex PCR, and TCRdb holds only the in-frame ones, with some missing. This table holds 35,000 to 45,000 clones, 85% to 90% found once. Trimming removed 6 bases at V and 10 bases at J, with 18 bases between. Per the germline V gene, CDR1 is MDHEN and CDR2 is SYDVKM. The CDR3 has 13 amino acids. The starting material was PBMCs, obtained from a glioma patient whose treatment included an IDH1 peptide vaccine. The TCR comes from a man aged 35-49 years with glioma. The chain combines TRBV28 with TRBJ1-1; D is perhaps TRBD1 (6 bases). The CDR3 is CASRTDGGARAFF. CDR3 DNA sequence: TGTGCCAGCAGGACCGATGGGGGGGCGCGAGCTTTCTTT. Together with reference TRBV28 and TRBJ1-1, the CDR3 gives the full variable domain: DVKVTQSSRYLVKRTGEKVFLECVQDMDHENMFWYRQDPGLGLRLIYFSYDVKMKEKGDIPEGYSVSREKKERFSLILESASTNQTSMYLCASRTDGGARAFFGQGTRLTVV.